The 24 T cell receptor beta chains below come from one sample, sequenced in a study of cytomegalovirus exposure and HLA in healthy donors. PCR involved 60 Vbeta and 13 Jbeta primers. Sequencing used immunoSEQ multiplex PCR; TCRdb keeps in-frame clones, though not all of them. This sample has 120,000 or so clones; around 85% occur once, and the top ten carry more than 1.5%. The sequenced material came from PBMCs. The source is a man aged 40-50 years in good health and CMV-seronegative.

V gene TRBV6-5 combines with J gene TRBJ1-5; 7 bases map to TRBD1. The CDR3 length is 15 residues. V lost 6 bases and J lost 0; bases outside the gene matches: 5. Germline CDR1 and CDR2: MNHEY and SVGAGI. CDR3 DNA sequence: TGTGCCAGCAGCTCGACAGGGTATAGCAATCAGCCCCAGCATTTT. It encodes CASSSTGYSNQPQHF.

The rearrangement uses TRBV6-1 and TRBJ1-1, with a tentative D call TRBD1 (5 bases). From germline, CDR1 is MNHNS and CDR2 SASEGT. The CDR3 totals 12 residues. Trimming cost V 4 bases and J 11 bases, with 14 bases left between them. The CDR3 spells CASSGGGARAFF. The CDR3 region has the DNA TGTGCCAGCAGTGGCGGAGGGGCGCGGGCTTTCTTT.

CDR3: CASKGASSYNEQFF. Here the CDR3 DNA reads TGTGCCAGCAAGGGGGCATCCTCCTACAATGAGCAGTTCTTC. V usage is TRBV28 and J usage is TRBJ2-1; 7 bases match TRBD1. The germline gives CDR1 MDHEN, CDR2 SYDVKM. This CDR3 is 14 amino acids long. With 7 bases clipped from V and 0 bases from J, the junction kept 3 bases outside the gene matches. Combining the CDR3 with reference TRBV28 and TRBJ2-1 gives the whole variable domain DVKVTQSSRYLVKRTGEKVFLECVQDMDHENMFWYRQDPGLGLRLIYFSYDVKMKEKGDIPEGYSVSREKKERFSLILESASTNQTSMYLCASKGASSYNEQFFGPGTRLTVL.

The genes are TRBV7-3 and TRBJ1-1; D gene ambiguous. The CDR3 is made up of 13 amino acids. V lost 0 bases and J lost 1, with 3 bases in between. Germline V gene lookup returns CDR1 SGHTA and CDR2 FQGTGA. This CDR3 reads CASSLTGNTEAFF. For the CDR3, the DNA is TGTGCCAGCAGCTTAACCGGGAACACTGAAGCTTTCTTT.

The chain has TRBV6-9 and TRBJ1-5; 10 nucleotides match TRBD1. This CDR3 contains 16 residues. V lost 7 bases to trimming and J lost 2 bases; unmatched junction nucleotides: 8. CDR1 is MNHGY and CDR2 is SVAAGI in the germline V gene. The CDR3 coding sequence is TGTGCCAGCATGGGACAGGGGCGGATTGGCAATCAGCCCCAGCATTTT. This sequence encodes CASMGQGRIGNQPQHF.

This sequence joins TRBV5-3 and TRBJ1-1; no clear D. TRBV5-3 is an ORF for which the function is uncertain. V was shortened by 1 base and J by 1 base, with 11 bases between the two germline ends. The CDR3 extends over 15 amino acids. In nucleotides, the CDR3 is TGTGCCAGAAGCTTGAGCGAACGCGGGAACACTGAAGCTTTCTTT. This gives the protein CARSLSERGNTEAFF.

This rearrangement joins TRBV5-1 to TRBJ1-6, with 9 bases matching TRBD1. The CDR3 loop spans 16 amino acids. CDR1 and CDR2 (germline): SGHRS, YFSETQ. Trimming removed 4 bases from V and 7 bases from J; junction bases left unmatched: 9. The CDR3, as DNA: TGCGCCAGCAGCCTACAGGACAGGGGTATGAATTCACCCCTCCACTTT. It translates to CASSLQDRGMNSPLHF.

The gene calls are TRBV4-2 and TRBJ2-3; the match to TRBD2 covers 9 bases. The J segment lost 5 bases and the V segment lost 0 bases, leaving 6 bases of the junction unmatched. The CDR3 has 16 amino acids. The V gene's germline CDR1 is LGHNA and CDR2 YNFKEQ. The DNA of the CDR3 is TGTGCCAGCAGCCAAGAGCTAGCGGGGCATCGAGATACGCAGTATTTT. This gives the protein CASSQELAGHRDTQYF.

V gene TRBV6-5 combines with J gene TRBJ2-7; 10 bases align to TRBD1. The CDR3 runs 16 residues. Per germline, CDR1 MNHEY and CDR2 SVGAGI. The ends lost 3 bases at V and 5 bases at J; junction bases unmatched: 10. DNA for the CDR3: TGTGCCAGCAGTTATTACGGGACAGGGGTAGCGGACGAGCAGTACTTC. Translated, it gives CASSYYGTGVADEQYF.

The chain uses TRBV5-1 and TRBJ2-7; 8 bases are a match to TRBD1. This CDR3 region has 16 residues. The germline CDR1 and CDR2 sequences are SGHRS and YFSETQ. V dropped 3 bases and J dropped 0; count of bases not matched to a gene: 8. The CDR3 loop reads CASSWTGQGSSYEQYF. For the CDR3, the DNA is TGCGCCAGCAGCTGGACCGGACAGGGCAGCTCCTACGAGCAGTACTTC.

The chain combines TRBV7-6 with TRBJ1-5, with TRBD1 as a possible D gene (6 bases). CDR1 and CDR2 from the germline V gene are SGHVS and FNYEAQ. V lost 2 bases and J lost 3, with 8 bases in between. The CDR3 is 14 amino acids. The CDR3 sequence: CASSLRQDNQPQHF. CDR3 coding DNA: TGTGCCAGCAGCTTACGACAGGACAATCAGCCCCAGCATTTT.

The genes are TRBV19 and TRBJ1-1, with a weak D call TRBD1 (6 bases). Germline V gene data show CDR1 as LNHDA and CDR2 as SQIVND (reference sequence). The V gene lost 6 bases and the J gene lost 1 base, with 12 bases spanning the gap. The length of the CDR3 is 14 residues. CDR3: CASSREGGNTEAFF. For the CDR3, the DNA is TGTGCCAGTAGCCGGGAGGGGGGGAACACTGAAGCTTTCTTT.

V usage is TRBV18 and J usage is TRBJ2-7, with TRBD1 matching over 9 bases. The V segment lost 2 bases and the J segment 2 bases; nucleotides outside the gene matches: 1. This CDR3 is built from 14 residues. Germline V lookup: CDR1 KGHSH, CDR2 LQKENI. In DNA, the CDR3 is TGTGCCAGCTCACCAGGGACAGGGCCCTACGAGCAGTACTTC. It specifies CASSPGTGPYEQYF.

In this sample, this clone turned up a few times. The gene calls are TRBV6-1 and TRBJ1-1; maybe TRBD1 (6 bases). Trimming took 8 bases from V and 3 from J, leaving 13 bases between them. CDR1 MNHNS and CDR2 SASEGT come from the germline V gene. This CDR3 has 13 amino acids. The CDR3 region is CASDQGSHTEAFF. The CDR3 DNA sequence: TGTGCCAGCGATCAGGGGTCGCACACTGAAGCTTTCTTT.

The J gene is TRBJ1-1, the V gene TRBV9; D is possibly TRBD1 (5 bases). This CDR3 has 14 residues. Germline V gives CDR1 SGDLS, CDR2 YYNGEE. Trimming shortened V by 2 bases and J by 5 bases, and 13 bases separated the two germline ends. CDR3 protein: CASSVKGVSTEAFF. In nucleotides, the CDR3 is TGTGCCAGCAGCGTGAAAGGGGTTAGTACTGAAGCTTTCTTT. The variable domain in full, completed from reference TRBV9 and TRBJ1-1, reads DSGVTQTPKHLITATGQRVTLRCSPRSGDLSVYWYQQSLDQGLQFLIQYYNGEERAKGNILERFSAQQFPDLHSELNLSSLELGDSALYFCASSVKGVSTEAFFGQGTRLTVV.

This rearrangement joins TRBV6-1 to TRBJ2-5; perhaps TRBD1 as D (6 bases). The CDR3 consists of 17 residues. The germline gives CDR1 MNHNS, CDR2 SASEGT. Trimming removed 4 bases at V and 5 bases at J, with 23 bases between. CDR3 sequence (DNA): TGTGCCAGCAGTGCCCTCTGGCAGGGGAGTATTGGTGAGACCCAGTACTTC. It encodes CASSALWQGSIGETQYF.

The chain joins TRBV25-1 to TRBJ2-7; maybe TRBD1 (6 bases). The CDR3 contains 15 residues. Per the germline V gene, CDR1 is MGHDK and CDR2 is SYGVNS. The V gene lost 2 bases and the J gene lost 0 bases, with 11 bases spanning the gap. CDR3 sequence (DNA): TGTGCCAGCAGTGAACCAGGGGACCTCTCCTACGAGCAGTACTTC. Amino acid sequence: CASSEPGDLSYEQYF.

The genes are TRBV5-6 and TRBJ1-1, with a tentative D call TRBD1 (5 bases). Between the trimmed V and J ends, which lost 3 bases and 5 bases, there was a span of 20 bases. Germline CDR1 SGHDT, CDR2 YYEEEE. The CDR3 spans 16 residues. CDR3 protein: CASSSPQGGGRTEAFF. The CDR3 DNA is TGTGCCAGCAGCTCCCCCCAGGGCGGGGGAAGAACTGAAGCTTTCTTT.

This clone was seen only once. The V gene is TRBV2, the J gene TRBJ1-1; possibly TRBD1 for D (5 bases). V lost 4 bases to trimming and J lost 4 bases, with 13 bases between them. The germline V gene has CDR1 SNHLY and CDR2 FYNNEI. The CDR3 totals 14 residues. The CDR3 protein is CASSGEGLRTEAFF. As DNA, the CDR3 is TGTGCCAGCAGTGGGGAGGGGCTTCGCACTGAAGCTTTCTTT.

V gene TRBV9 combines with J gene TRBJ1-3; no clear D gene. CDR3 size: 13 residues. Germline CDR1 is SGDLS and CDR2 is YYNGEE. V lost 0 bases to trimming and J lost 6 bases, with 7 bases between them. The CDR3 protein is CASSVGGVNTIYF. CDR3 nucleotide sequence: TGTGCCAGCAGCGTAGGAGGAGTAAACACCATATATTTT.

The chain employs TRBV6-5 and TRBJ1-5; D perhaps matches TRBD1 (5 bases). V was trimmed by 0 bases and J by 4 bases, leaving 10 bases between them. Germline CDR1 MNHEY, CDR2 SVGAGI. This CDR3 is 15 amino acids long. CDR3 in DNA: TGTGCCAGCAGTTACTCACCAGGGCTAAATCAGCCCCAGCATTTT. It is translated as CASSYSPGLNQPQHF.

The rearrangement links TRBV29-1 to TRBJ1-5, with no clear D. Trimming took 7 bases from V and 3 from J, leaving 16 bases between them. The V gene's germline CDR1 is SQVTM and CDR2 ANQGSEA. The length of the CDR3 is 14 residues. The chain's CDR3 is CSARMEGSNQPQHF. DNA for the CDR3: TGCAGCGCCCGGATGGAGGGCTCCAATCAGCCCCAGCATTTT.

This clone has a handful of counts. The V and J genes are TRBV6-5 and TRBJ1-2; D ambiguous. This CDR3 is built from 15 residues. Trimming took 6 bases from V and 5 from J, leaving 19 bases between them. In germline, CDR1 is MNHEY, CDR2 SVGAGI. The DNA of the CDR3 is TGTGCCAGCAGCCCCGACGGATTGCGAGGATATGGCTACACCTTC. Amino acids: CASSPDGLRGYGYTF.

The rearrangement links TRBV5-1 to TRBJ1-3; D uncertain. CDR1 SGHRS and CDR2 YFSETQ come from the germline V gene. CDR3 length equals 13 residues. V shed 3 bases and J shed 0 bases, with 4 bases lying between them. The CDR3 DNA reads as TGCGCCAGCAGCTCAGGCTCTGGAAACACCATATATTTT. It encodes CASSSGSGNTIYF.